The next 28 T cell receptor beta chains were all read from a single sample in a study of blood T cell repertoires in COVID-19. Clones were sequenced by immunoSEQ multiplex PCR, and TCRdb holds only the in-frame ones, with some missing. The data hold roughly 260,000 clones, with 70% to 85% observed a single time. The specimen was peripheral blood. The receptors come from a woman aged 80 or over with active or convalescent COVID-19.

This clone appeared a single time. The chain recombines TRBV9 with TRBJ1-3; 7 bases agree with TRBD1. The V and J ends lost 4 bases and 0 bases, in that order; junction bases with no gene match: 4. The CDR3 consists of 15 residues. From germline, CDR1 is SGDLS and CDR2 YYNGEE. CDR3 amino acids: CASSPGQVSGNTIYF. CDR3 DNA: TGTGCCAGCAGCCCCGGACAGGTCTCTGGAAACACCATATATTTT.

The chain carries TRBV21-1 and TRBJ1-5; TRBD1 was called by the table and not checked on the DNA. TRBV21-1 is deemed a pseudogene. CDR3 length: 14 amino acids. In DNA, the CDR3 is TGTGCCAGCAGCAACAGGGATAGCAATCAGCCCCAGCATTTT. Its protein product is CASSNRDSNQPQHF.

The chain uses TRBV4-1 and TRBJ1-1; maybe TRBD1 (6 bases). Germline CDR1 and CDR2: MGHRA and YSYEKL. Trimming took off 1 base at V and 4 bases at J, with 16 bases between the two ends. This CDR3 has 16 amino acids. As DNA, the CDR3 is TGCGCCAGCAGCCAAGCCCACAGGGCGGGTGGCACTGAAGCTTTCTTT. It is translated as CASSQAHRAGGTEAFF.

The V gene is TRBV29-1, the J gene TRBJ1-2; TRBD1 agrees at 12 bases. The germline CDR1 and CDR2 sequences are SQVTM and ANQGSEA. The CDR3 covers 17 residues. Losses at the gene ends were 0 bases for V and 7 bases for J; bases not matched to a gene: 12. In nucleotides, the CDR3 is TGCAGCGTTGAAGAACCCCCGGGACAGGGGGCATGGCCTGGCTACACCTTC. The encoded protein is CSVEEPPGQGAWPGYTF.

The J gene is TRBJ1-4, the V gene TRBV2, with TRBD1 matching 7 bases. The CDR3 is 15 amino acids. V was clipped by 6 bases and J by 5 bases; unmatched bases: 9. Germline V lookup: CDR1 SNHLY, CDR2 FYNNEI. The CDR3 DNA sequence: TGTGCCAGCAGGGGGGACGGACAGGTCAATGAAAAACTGTTTTTT. Amino acids: CASRGDGQVNEKLFF.

The chain uses TRBV5-6 and TRBJ2-7; weak D call: TRBD1 (6 bases). Germline V gives CDR1 SGHDT, CDR2 YYEEEE. V was clipped by 0 bases and J by 3 bases, with 19 bases between them. CDR3 size: 17 residues. The CDR3 protein is CASSLDGPGTFNYEQYF. The CDR3 bases are TGTGCCAGCAGCTTGGACGGTCCCGGGACATTTAACTACGAGCAGTACTTC.

The chain is built from TRBV11-2 and TRBJ2-1; D is perhaps TRBD1 (6 bases). Looked up from germline, CDR1 is SGHAT and CDR2 is FQNNGV. V was pared by 0 bases and J by 4 bases, with 13 bases between. The CDR3 is made up of 16 amino acids. The CDR3 protein is CASSLEGFQGYNEQFF. DNA for the CDR3: TGTGCCAGCAGCTTAGAAGGCTTCCAGGGGTACAATGAGCAGTTCTTC. Full variable domain (remainder filled in from reference TRBV11-2 and TRBJ2-1): EAGVAQSPRYKIIEKRQSVAFWCNPISGHATLYWYQQILGQGPKLLIQFQNNGVVDDSQLPKDRFSAERLKGVDSTLKIQPAKLEDSAVYLCASSLEGFQGYNEQFFGPGTRLTVL.

The chain couples TRBV5-1 to TRBJ1-4; 9 nucleotides line up with TRBD1. V shed 2 bases and J 7 bases; nucleotides not matched to a gene: 6. Germline assignment: CDR1 SGHRS and CDR2 YFSETQ. This CDR3 comprises 15 residues. CDR3 protein: CASSFYGQGSEKLFF. DNA of the CDR3: TGCGCCAGCAGCTTCTACGGACAGGGGAGTGAAAAACTGTTTTTT.

The gene calls are TRBV5-5 and TRBJ2-7; possibly TRBD1 for D (5 bases). Between the trimmed V and J ends, which lost 3 bases and 0 bases, there was a span of 13 bases. Germline values: CDR1 SGHKS, CDR2 YYEKEE (reference sequence). This CDR3 is 15 amino acids long. The CDR3 spells CASSSGQLSSYEQYF. The DNA of the CDR3 is TGTGCCAGCAGCTCTGGACAACTGAGCTCCTACGAGCAGTACTTC.

This clone was recorded only once. The chain combines TRBV5-5 with TRBJ2-1; 9 nucleotides match TRBD1. Trimming at V came to 5 bases and at J to 7 bases, leaving 22 bases not matched to a gene. This CDR3 is built from 19 residues. Germline V gene data show CDR1 as SGHKS and CDR2 as YYEKEE (reference sequence). CDR3 region: CASRLSRRAPGQGENEQFF. CDR3 coding DNA: TGTGCCAGCAGATTAAGTCGCCGAGCCCCGGGACAGGGAGAAAATGAGCAGTTCTTC. Drawing the rest from reference TRBV5-5 and TRBJ2-1, the complete variable domain is DAGVTQSPTHLIKTRGQQVTLRCSPISGHKSVSWYQQVLGQGPQFIFQYYEKEERGRGNFPDRFSARQFPNYSSELNVNALLLGDSALYLCASRLSRRAPGQGENEQFFGPGTRLTVL.

A few counts support this clone. The rearrangement joins TRBV3-1 (or the pseudogene TRBV3-2) to TRBJ1-1; the match to TRBD1 covers 9 bases. CDR3 size: 13 residues. Germline CDR1 LGHDT, CDR2 YNNKEL (reference sequence). V was pared by 8 bases and J by 4 bases, with 5 bases of the junction left unmatched. CDR3 DNA sequence: TGTGCCAGCGGGACAGGGATCGGCACTGAAGCTTTCTTT. The encoded protein is CASGTGIGTEAFF.

The sample holds a few counts of this clone. The J gene is TRBJ2-2, the V gene TRBV28, with 13 bases matching TRBD2. V gave up 4 bases and J gave up 3 bases; unmatched junction bases: 14. This CDR3 has 20 amino acids. Germline V gene lookup returns CDR1 MDHEN and CDR2 SYDVKM. The CDR3 DNA reads TGTGCCAGCAGTTCCCCGGGACTAGCGGGAAGAATTGGGGACACCGGGGAGCTGTTTTTT. Amino acids: CASSSPGLAGRIGDTGELFF.

The chain links TRBV6-1 to TRBJ1-1; maybe TRBD1 (6 bases). Trimming pared 0 bases from V and 8 bases from J, leaving 13 bases between. From germline, CDR1 is MNHNS and CDR2 SASEGT. This CDR3 contains 14 residues. The CDR3 loop is CASSEASAQGEAFF. In DNA, the CDR3 is TGTGCCAGCAGTGAAGCGAGTGCACAGGGCGAAGCTTTCTTT.

V and J are TRBV11-2 and TRBJ1-3; no definite D call. This CDR3 has 11 amino acids. The V end was cut by 8 bases, the J end by 7 bases, with 9 bases between. CDR1 SGHAT and CDR2 FQNNGV come from the germline V gene. The CDR3 spells CASLTINTIYF. The CDR3 region has the DNA TGTGCCAGCTTGACAATCAACACCATATATTTT. The variable domain in full, with the rest retrieved from reference TRBV11-2 and TRBJ1-3, is EAGVAQSPRYKIIEKRQSVAFWCNPISGHATLYWYQQILGQGPKLLIQFQNNGVVDDSQLPKDRFSAERLKGVDSTLKIQPAKLEDSAVYLCASLTINTIYFGEGSWLTVV.

This clone showed up just once. V is TRBV27 and J is TRBJ2-1, with TRBD1 matching over 7 bases. With V trimmed by 4 bases and J by 7 bases, 13 bases remained unmatched. The CDR3 is 16 amino acids. Germline CDR1 and CDR2: MNHEY and SMNVEV (reference sequence). Here the CDR3 reads CASSSIGTVGVNEQFF. The DNA of the CDR3 is TGTGCCAGCAGTTCAATCGGGACAGTTGGAGTTAATGAGCAGTTCTTC.

The DNA of the CDR3 is TGTGCCAGCAGTTACGGAGCGATTAACTATGGCTACACCTTC. Protein: CASSYGAINYGYTF. The rearrangement uses TRBV6-2 or TRBV6-3 and TRBJ1-2; D gene ambiguous. The V gene lost 2 bases and the J gene lost 1 base, with 8 bases spanning the gap. The V gene's germline CDR1 is MNHEY and CDR2 SVGEGT. The CDR3 spans 14 residues.

The V and J genes are TRBV28 and TRBJ2-7, with a tentative D call TRBD1 (6 bases). Trimming cost V 6 bases and J 3 bases, with 21 bases left between them. CDR1 MDHEN and CDR2 SYDVKM come from the germline V gene. The CDR3 covers 16 residues. This CDR3 reads CASSPQQGPALYEQYF. Here the CDR3 DNA reads TGTGCCAGCAGCCCCCAGCAGGGGCCGGCCCTCTACGAGCAGTACTTC.

V usage is TRBV3-1 (or the pseudogene TRBV3-2) and J usage is TRBJ1-1, with 9 nucleotides matching TRBD1. Unmatched junction bases numbered 10, after V lost 5 bases and J lost 3 bases. The germline V gene has CDR1 LGHDT and CDR2 YNNKEL (reference sequence). The CDR3 runs to 16 residues. CDR3 nucleotides: TGTGCCAGCAGCGACCCCCCTTGGACAGGGGACACTGAAGCTTTCTTT. Protein: CASSDPPWTGDTEAFF.

The chain employs TRBV30 and TRBJ2-3; 8 nucleotides agree with TRBD1. Germline lookup yields CDR1 GTSNPN and CDR2 SVGIG (reference sequence). After removal of 1 base from V and 0 bases from J, the junction contained 15 bases not matched to a gene. CDR3 size: 19 residues. The DNA for the CDR3 is TGTGCCTGGAGTGAAACCGGACAGGGCAGAAGTCCTAGCACAGATACGCAGTATTTT. Protein sequence: CAWSETGQGRSPSTDTQYF.

This chain connects TRBV5-4 to TRBJ1-2; D uncertain. Germline values: CDR1 SGHNT, CDR2 YYREEE (reference sequence). V was trimmed by 0 bases and J by 5 bases, leaving 20 bases between them. The CDR3 length is 17 residues. The CDR3 coding sequence is TGTGCCAGCAGCTTGGAATCTGGTTGGGCAGGCTCTTATGGCTACACCTTC. It translates to CASSLESGWAGSYGYTF.

This clone was found a few times. The chain has TRBV5-1 and TRBJ1-6, with D perhaps TRBD1 (6 bases). V was pared by 4 bases and J by 6 bases, with 11 bases between. CDR1 is SGHRS and CDR2 is YFSETQ in the germline V gene. The CDR3 runs 14 residues. CDR3 amino acids: CASSQGQSNSPLHF. DNA for the CDR3: TGCGCCAGCAGCCAAGGACAGTCTAATTCACCCCTCCACTTT.

The rearrangement links TRBV5-1 to TRBJ2-2; no clear D. From germline, CDR1 is SGHRS and CDR2 YFSETQ. CDR3 length: 12 amino acids. The V gene lost 2 bases and the J gene lost 6 bases, with 5 bases spanning the gap. The CDR3 region has the DNA TGCGCCAGCAGCTTTCTCCCCGGGGAGCTGTTTTTT. Its translation is CASSFLPGELFF.

The rearrangement uses TRBV3-1 (or the pseudogene TRBV3-2) and TRBJ1-2; possibly TRBD1 for D (5 bases). The ends were cut back, 2 bases at V and 4 bases at J, with 17 bases in the middle. The CDR3 consists of 16 residues. Germline V CDR1 and CDR2: LGHDT, YNNKEL (reference sequence). The DNA of the CDR3 is TGTGCCAGCAGCCAATCGAAGGGAGGGACCCTCTATGGCTACACCTTC. Protein product: CASSQSKGGTLYGYTF.

The chain carries TRBV28 and TRBJ2-3; D perhaps matches TRBD1 (5 bases). The CDR3 sequence is 15 residues long. Trimming cost V 5 bases and J 0 bases, with 12 bases left between them. Germline values: CDR1 MDHEN, CDR2 SYDVKM. CDR3 bases: TGTGCCAGCAGTACAACAGGTTTAAGCACAGATACGCAGTATTTT. This encodes CASSTTGLSTDTQYF. Drawing the rest from reference TRBV28 and TRBJ2-3, the complete variable domain is DVKVTQSSRYLVKRTGEKVFLECVQDMDHENMFWYRQDPGLGLRLIYFSYDVKMKEKGDIPEGYSVSREKKERFSLILESASTNQTSMYLCASSTTGLSTDTQYFGPGTRLTVL.

This chain uses TRBV4-1 with TRBJ1-2; tentatively, D is TRBD1 (5 bases). The CDR3 has 14 residues. Germline-derived CDR1 and CDR2 are MGHRA and YSYEKL. V was pared by 6 bases and J by 3 bases, with 14 bases between. In nucleotides, the CDR3 is TGCGCCAGCAGGTCAGGGAAAGGGGACTATGGCTACACCTTC. Amino acid sequence: CASRSGKGDYGYTF.

This clone was observed a single time. The chain employs TRBV6-5 and TRBJ2-1; D is undetermined. The CDR3 totals 14 residues. CDR1 and CDR2 from the germline V gene are MNHEY and SVGAGI. V gave up 7 bases and J gave up 5 bases, with 15 bases separating them. For the CDR3, the DNA is TGTGCCAGCACCAGTCCCCGACGGGACAATGAGCAGTTCTTC. Amino acids: CASTSPRRDNEQFF.

V and J are TRBV7-2 and TRBJ2-3, with TRBD2 matching 9 bases. The CDR3 has 17 residues. The germline V gene encodes CDR1 SGHTA and CDR2 FQGNSA. The V and J ends lost 1 base and 4 bases, in that order; junction bases with no gene match: 9. This CDR3 is CASSLGLMASGADTQYF. The DNA for the CDR3 is TGTGCCAGCAGCTTAGGTCTTATGGCTAGCGGGGCAGATACGCAGTATTTT.

V gene TRBV28 combines with J gene TRBJ1-5, with a possible D match to TRBD1 (6 bases). Between the trimmed V and J ends, which lost 7 bases and 9 bases, there was a span of 19 bases. Germline CDR1 MDHEN, CDR2 SYDVKM. CDR3 length equals 14 residues. The CDR3 nucleotides are TGTGCCAGCACCCTGACTGGGGGCGTGGGGCCCCAGCATTTT. Its translation is CASTLTGGVGPQHF.